Presented here are 21 T cell receptor beta chains from one specimen sequenced in a study of T-cell memory formation after mild COVID-19. TCRdb re-derived calls from the 5' RACE reads in MiXCR, one entry per CDR3 protein. Counted here are over 150,000 distinct CDR3 sequences, approximately 13% occurring once; the ten biggest clones make up about 3.3%. The sequenced material came from PBMCs or a T cell subset sorted from them (not recorded which). Source of these receptors: a young man who had mild COVID-19 (a few samples of this study predate the infection). Cell type and time point are not known.

This clonotype has just a few counts. The chain recombines TRBV28 with TRBJ1-5; D is unclear. The CDR3 totals 15 residues. Trimming took off 4 bases at V and 3 bases at J, with 13 bases between the two ends. Germline V CDR1 and CDR2: MDHEN, SYDVKM. In DNA, the CDR3 is TGTGCCAGCAGTTCTCCGGGTGGGGTCAATCAGCCCCAGCATTTT. It yields the protein CASSSPGGVNQPQHF.

This clonotype was seen more than once but under ten times. CDR3 protein: CASSPAGTTVGETQYF. The CDR3 nucleotides are TGTGCCAGCAGCCCCGCCGGGACCACTGTAGGGGAGACCCAGTACTTC. The chain employs TRBV7-2 and TRBJ2-5; D may be TRBD1 or TRBD2 (5 bases each). Trimming took off 5 bases at V and 5 bases at J, with 21 bases between the two ends. This CDR3 spans 16 amino acids. Germline CDR1 SGHTA, CDR2 FQGNSA.

This clonotype was seen repeatedly, ten times or more. This sequence joins TRBV23-1 and TRBJ2-1, with 13 bases that match TRBD2. TRBV23-1 falls under the ORF class, with uncertain function. The CDR3 loop spans 16 amino acids. With 5 bases clipped from V and 6 bases from J, the junction kept 7 bases outside the gene matches. In DNA form, the CDR3 reads TGCGCCAGCAGTTCCGGGACTAGCGGGGAATGCAATGAGCAGTTCTTC. It translates to CASSSGTSGECNEQFF.

This clonotype has just one count. The chain has TRBV6-4 and TRBJ2-7; D possibly corresponds to TRBD2 (5 bases). Trimming removed 0 bases from V and 4 bases from J, with 7 bases in between. The CDR3 sequence is 13 residues long. Germline loops: CDR1 MRHNA, CDR2 SNTAGT. CDR3 region: CASSDSGSYEQYV. The CDR3 region has the DNA TGTGCCAGCAGTGACTCTGGGAGTTACGAGCAGTACGTC.

This clonotype showed up just a few times. The chain combines TRBV30 with TRBJ1-1; the match to TRBD1 covers 7 bases. Trimming at V came to 2 bases and at J to 6 bases, leaving 3 bases not matched to a gene. Per the germline V gene, CDR1 is GTSNPN and CDR2 is SVGIG (reference sequence). The length of the CDR3 is 12 residues. CDR3 sequence reads: CAWSWDRPEAFF. CDR3 nucleotide sequence: TGTGCCTGGAGTTGGGACAGACCTGAAGCTTTCTTT.

The V and J genes are TRBV5-1 and TRBJ2-3, with 8 bases matching TRBD1. Trimming took 3 bases from V and 6 from J; bases not matched to a gene: 12. In germline, CDR1 is SGHRS, CDR2 YFSETQ. CDR3 length equals 16 residues. The CDR3 region is CASSWNGQGQADTQYF. The CDR3 region has the DNA TGCGCCAGCAGCTGGAACGGACAGGGACAAGCGGATACGCAGTATTTT.

The sample holds a few counts of this clonotype. The CDR3 region is CSAREEYEQYF. The CDR3 DNA follows: TGCAGTGCTAGAGAGGAATACGAGCAGTACTTC. The chain combines TRBV20-1 with TRBJ2-7; D not resolved. The V end lost 0 bases, the J end lost 4 bases, and 4 bases lay between the germline ends. Germline V gene data show CDR1 as DFQATT and CDR2 as SNEGSKA (reference sequence). The CDR3 runs 11 residues.

The V and J genes are TRBV4-3 and TRBJ1-1, with 12 bases fitting TRBD1. The CDR3 has 17 residues. J gave up 5 bases and V 1 base, and 8 bases lay outside the gene matches. CDR1 and CDR2 (germline): LGHNA, YSLEER. The DNA of the CDR3 is TGCGCCAGCAGCCAAGGGGGACAGGGGGCGCGCAAGACTGAAGCTTTCTTT. Translation: CASSQGGQGARKTEAFF.

This clonotype was observed a few times. The chain links TRBV7-2 to TRBJ2-2, with 7 bases that match TRBD1. Germline V lookup: CDR1 SGHTA, CDR2 FQGNSA. This CDR3 contains 14 residues. The junction had 3 bases not matched to a gene; V was cut back by 5 bases and J by 3 bases. The CDR3 here is CASSTGQHTGELFF. The CDR3, as DNA: TGTGCCAGCAGCACGGGACAGCACACCGGGGAGCTGTTTTTT.

This clonotype appeared many times. The V gene is TRBV4-3, the J gene TRBJ1-4, with D hard to call. Looked up from germline, CDR1 is LGHNA and CDR2 is YSLEER. Trimming took 5 bases from V and 5 from J, leaving 3 bases between them. CDR3 length: 11 amino acids. CDR3 in amino acids: CASSENEKLFF. The CDR3 DNA reads TGCGCCAGCAGCGAGAATGAAAAACTGTTTTTT.

This clonotype has just a few counts. The V gene is TRBV2, the J gene TRBJ2-7; 8 bases agree with TRBD2. The CDR3 length is 15 residues. In germline, CDR1 is SNHLY, CDR2 FYNNEI. V trimming: 4 bases; J trimming: 7 bases; junction bases outside the gene matches: 12. The CDR3 region is CASSVNGGAVEEQYF. In nucleotides, the CDR3 is TGTGCCAGCAGTGTAAACGGGGGGGCCGTGGAAGAGCAGTACTTC.

This clonotype was detected a few times. J is TRBJ2-5 and V is TRBV5-4, with a weak D call TRBD1 (6 bases). The CDR3 sequence is 15 residues long. CDR1 and CDR2 (germline): SGHNT, YYREEE (reference sequence). V lost 3 bases to trimming and J lost 2 bases, with 14 bases between them. CDR3 region: CASSSYRVVQETQYF. The CDR3 DNA reads TGTGCCAGCAGCTCATACAGGGTTGTGCAAGAGACCCAGTACTTC.

There are a few counts of this clonotype. This chain connects TRBV5-1 to TRBJ1-2; D call uncertain. Germline values: CDR1 SGHRS, CDR2 YFSETQ. This CDR3 spans 14 amino acids. V lost 5 bases and J lost 4, with 15 bases in between. The CDR3 loop reads CASRVTGSLYGYTF. CDR3 nucleotides: TGCGCCAGCAGGGTGACGGGATCCCTCTATGGCTACACCTTC.

This clonotype was picked up many times. This chain joins TRBV3-1 and TRBJ2-5; tentatively, D is TRBD1 (6 bases). Looked up from germline, CDR1 is LGHDT and CDR2 is YNNKEL (reference sequence). Trimming removed 4 bases from V and 5 bases from J, with 17 bases in between. The CDR3 runs 15 residues. CDR3 bases: TGTGCCAGCAGCCTACGACAGGCTGCCGGGGAGACCCAGTACTTC. Amino acids: CASSLRQAAGETQYF.

This clonotype has a handful of counts. V gene TRBV5-1 combines with J gene TRBJ2-7, with TRBD1 identical over 9 bases. V trimming: 4 bases; J trimming: 0 bases; junction bases outside the gene matches: 5. Germline values: CDR1 SGHRS, CDR2 YFSETQ. There are 15 residues in the CDR3. The CDR3 sequence is CASSVPGQGSYEQYF. Here the CDR3 DNA reads TGCGCCAGCAGCGTCCCGGGACAGGGCTCCTACGAGCAGTACTTC.

V is TRBV3-1 and J is TRBJ1-2; D call uncertain. The CDR3 has 12 amino acids. The germline gives CDR1 LGHDT, CDR2 YNNKEL (reference sequence). The V gene lost 6 bases and the J gene lost 4 bases, with 9 bases spanning the gap. This CDR3 is CASRLEGYGYTF. CDR3 coding DNA: TGTGCCAGCAGACTCGAGGGCTATGGCTACACCTTC.

This clonotype was found a few times. The chain couples TRBV5-6 to TRBJ2-7, with D possibly being TRBD1 (5 bases). The V and J ends lost 3 bases and 5 bases respectively, with 12 bases between them. The germline gives CDR1 SGHDT, CDR2 YYEEEE. The CDR3 has 13 amino acids. CDR3 coding DNA: TGTGCCAGCAGCTCTACTTGGGGCGACGAGCAGTACGTC. This gives the protein CASSSTWGDEQYV.

This clonotype has just a few counts. The chain carries TRBV6-2 or TRBV6-3 and TRBJ2-1; 15 bases agree with TRBD2. Germline CDR1 reads MNHEY; CDR2 reads SVGEGT. The CDR3 is made up of 18 amino acids. With 7 bases clipped from V and 0 bases from J, the junction kept 7 bases outside the gene matches. For the CDR3, the DNA is TGTGCCAGCATCTTGGGACTAGCGGGGGGTGGCTCCTACAATGAGCAGTTCTTC. This translates into CASILGLAGGGSYNEQFF.

This clonotype was detected ten times or more. The V gene is TRBV5-1, the J gene TRBJ2-7; a weak D match, TRBD1 (6 bases). This CDR3 is built from 13 residues. The germline V and J ends were trimmed by 4 bases and 5 bases, with 13 bases remaining between them. Germline CDR1 and CDR2: SGHRS and YFSETQ. CDR3: CASSKQGTDEQYF. The CDR3 DNA reads as TGCGCCAGCAGCAAACAGGGTACGGACGAGCAGTACTTC.

In its sample, this clonotype was seen a few times. J is TRBJ2-7 and V is TRBV27; D assignment may be TRBD1 or TRBD2 (6 bases each). The length of the CDR3 is 14 residues. V was cut by 3 bases and J by 4 bases, with 13 bases left in between. Germline CDR1 and CDR2: MNHEY and SMNVEV (reference sequence). The CDR3 nucleotides are TGTGCCAGCAGTTTGTCCCGAGGGGGGTACGAGCAGTACTTC. As protein: CASSLSRGGYEQYF.

The V call is TRBV4-1, the J call TRBJ2-7; D remains unclear. The CDR3 is made up of 16 amino acids. V was cut by 1 base and J by 0 bases, with 13 bases left in between. Looked up from germline, CDR1 is MGHRA and CDR2 is YSYEKL. As DNA, the CDR3 is TGCGCCAGCAGCCAAGTGGCCAGTCCCCGCTCCTACGAGCAGTACTTC. Amino acid sequence: CASSQVASPRSYEQYF.